These 23 T cell receptor beta chains originate from one sample sequenced in a study of technical replicates of blood from a few donors. Profiling relied on immunoSEQ multiplex PCR, and the TCRdb table lists in-frame clones only, not all of them. Of 60,000 to 65,000 clones in the sample, about 89% were seen once. Material: PBMCs. These receptors came from a human donor in good health. Some clones in this sample may be carry-over from other donors' samples.

This chain uses TRBV27 with TRBJ2-7, with D unresolved. CDR3 length: 14 residues. Germline V CDR1 and CDR2: MNHEY, SMNVEV (reference sequence). V lost 6 bases to trimming and J lost 4 bases, with 16 bases between them. CDR3: CASRSLSDTYEQYF. In DNA, the CDR3 is TGTGCCAGCAGATCCCTTTCCGACACTTACGAGCAGTACTTC.

V usage is TRBV7-9 and J usage is TRBJ1-4; unclear D gene. The V gene's germline CDR1 is SEHNR and CDR2 FQNEAQ (reference sequence). The CDR3 is 15 residues long. V dropped 1 base and J dropped 2 bases, with 8 bases sitting between them. The CDR3 DNA is TGTGCCAGCAGCTTAGTACTAGGGACTAATGAAAAACTGTTTTTT. Protein sequence: CASSLVLGTNEKLFF.

This chain connects TRBV29-1 to TRBJ2-4; 9 nucleotides agree with TRBD2. The CDR3 totals 12 residues. Per germline, CDR1 SQVTM and CDR2 ANQGSEA. Trimming removed 4 bases from V and 5 bases from J; junction bases left unmatched: 0. Here the CDR3 DNA reads TGCAGCGTTGGACTAGCGGAAAACATTCAGTACTTC. Protein product: CSVGLAENIQYF.

The V call is TRBV2, the J call TRBJ2-1; perhaps TRBD2 as D (6 bases). The CDR3 has 14 amino acids. The ends were cut back, 0 bases at V and 7 bases at J, with 10 bases in the middle. Germline loops: CDR1 SNHLY, CDR2 FYNNEI. CDR3 sequence: CASSEAGGGNEQFF. CDR3 coding DNA: TGTGCCAGCAGTGAAGCGGGGGGAGGAAATGAGCAGTTCTTC.

The rearrangement uses TRBV9 and TRBJ2-1; 7 bases align to TRBD2. Germline trimming cut 2 bases from V and 8 bases from J; bases unmatched to any gene: 4. The V gene's germline CDR1 is SGDLS and CDR2 YYNGEE. The CDR3 runs 13 residues. The CDR3 DNA reads as TGTGCCAGCAGCGTTGGGGGGGGTTATGAGCAGTTCTTC. This sequence encodes CASSVGGGYEQFF.

The chain combines TRBV7-9 with TRBJ2-3; 11 bases match TRBD2. The trim removed 5 bases at V and 4 bases at J, leaving 5 bases unmatched. The germline gives CDR1 SEHNR, CDR2 FQNEAQ (reference sequence). This CDR3 is built from 15 residues. This chain's CDR3 is CASSGTSGIADTQYF. The CDR3 DNA follows: TGTGCCAGCAGCGGGACTAGCGGAATCGCAGATACGCAGTATTTT.

The chain employs TRBV5-1 and TRBJ2-5, with TRBD1 matching over 7 bases. The CDR3 spans 12 residues. Unmatched junction bases numbered 5, after V lost 7 bases and J lost 5 bases. Germline-derived CDR1 and CDR2 are SGHRS and YFSETQ. Written as DNA, the CDR3 is TGCGCCAGCGCCCGGGACAGCGAGACCCAGTACTTC. This translates into CASARDSETQYF.

In the case of this clone: Mismatch with germline at one junction end may stem from a read error. This rearrangement joins TRBV9 to TRBJ1-4, with D possibly being TRBD1 (5 bases). The CDR3 totals 14 residues. CDR1 SGDLS and CDR2 YYNGEE come from the germline V gene. CDR3: CASSVVGTSEKLFF. The CDR3 bases are TGTGCCAGCAGCGTAGTGGGGACTAGTGAAAAACTGTTTTTT.

This sequence joins TRBV11-3 and TRBJ2-1, with TRBD2 matching 7 bases. Germline lookup yields CDR1 SGHNT and CDR2 YENEEA. V was clipped by 3 bases and J by 5 bases; unmatched bases: 4. The CDR3 loop spans 14 amino acids. CDR3: CASSLGGRNNEQFF. CDR3 sequence (DNA): TGTGCCAGCAGCTTGGGCGGGAGAAACAATGAGCAGTTCTTC.

The J gene is TRBJ2-7, the V gene TRBV15; TRBD2 is a possible D gene (7 bases). V lost 0 bases to trimming and J lost 5 bases, with 14 bases between them. This CDR3 contains 15 residues. The germline V gene has CDR1 LNHNV and CDR2 YYDKDF (reference sequence). The CDR3 sequence is CATSRDQGGADEQYF. The CDR3, as DNA: TGTGCCACCAGCAGAGATCAAGGGGGGGCGGACGAGCAGTACTTC.

J is TRBJ1-5 and V is TRBV30; 7 bases are a match to TRBD1. CDR1 and CDR2 from the germline V gene are GTSNPN and SVGIG (reference sequence). The CDR3 extends over 16 amino acids. Trimming took 0 bases from V and 1 from J; bases not matched to a gene: 6. The CDR3 region is CAWSVRGGQSNQPQHF. The CDR3 region has the DNA TGTGCCTGGAGTGTACGTGGGGGACAGAGCAATCAGCCCCAGCATTTT.

The chain carries TRBV6-6 and TRBJ1-2; D remains ambiguous. CDR3 size: 14 residues. Germline CDR1 and CDR2: MNHNY and SVGAGI (reference sequence). V dropped 2 bases and J dropped 7 bases, with 14 bases sitting between them. This chain's CDR3 is CASSYPTGEVGYTF. In nucleotides, the CDR3 is TGTGCCAGCAGTTACCCCACCGGGGAGGTTGGCTACACCTTC.

The chain is built from TRBV7-2 and TRBJ2-2; 11 bases fit TRBD2. V dropped 5 bases and J dropped 4; count of bases not matched to a gene: 9. Germline CDR1 and CDR2: SGHTA and FQGNSA. The CDR3 sequence is 17 residues long. CDR3 bases: TGTGCCAGCAGCCGTATGCTAGCGGGGGGCATCACCGGGGAGCTGTTTTTT. Its protein is CASSRMLAGGITGELFF.

The J gene is TRBJ2-5, the V gene TRBV2; the match to TRBD2 covers 10 bases. V dropped 5 bases and J dropped 1; count of bases not matched to a gene: 4. This CDR3 comprises 15 residues. Germline CDR1 SNHLY, CDR2 FYNNEI. The CDR3 coding sequence is TGTGCCAGCAGTCTAGCGGGGGCGACCCAAGAGACCCAGTACTTC. Translation: CASSLAGATQETQYF.

This clone has a handful of counts. The CDR3 bases are TGTGCCCGGATGGAAGGGGGCAGGCAAGCTTTCTTT. Protein product: CARMEGGRQAFF. This sequence joins TRBV30 and TRBJ1-1, with 7 bases lining up with TRBD1. The CDR3 sequence is 12 residues long. Germline V lookup: CDR1 GTSNPN, CDR2 SVGIG (reference sequence). V shed 8 bases, J shed 9 bases, and the junction held 12 bases outside the gene matches.

DNA of the CDR3: TGTGCCAGCTCACCTTCAGCGGGAGGGCCCTACGAGCAGTACTTC. It encodes CASSPSAGGPYEQYF. The genes are TRBV18 and TRBJ2-7; 10 bases are shared with TRBD2. Germline V CDR1 and CDR2: KGHSH, LQKENI. V lost 3 bases to trimming and J lost 2 bases; unmatched junction nucleotides: 4. The CDR3 consists of 15 residues.

The CDR3 sequence is CASSEFDRVGAEAFF. The CDR3 coding sequence is TGTGCCAGCAGCGAATTTGACAGGGTGGGAGCTGAAGCTTTCTTT. The chain recombines TRBV5-6 with TRBJ1-1, with TRBD1 matching 7 bases. This CDR3 spans 15 amino acids. Trimming cost V 4 bases and J 6 bases; bases outside gene matches: 12. Germline V CDR1 and CDR2: SGHDT, YYEEEE.

The V gene is TRBV7-2, the J gene TRBJ2-1, with 8 bases fitting TRBD2. Germline CDR1 SGHTA, CDR2 FQGNSA. V lost 7 bases and J lost 7; bases outside the gene matches: 15. The CDR3 is made up of 16 amino acids. The CDR3 nucleotides are TGTGCCAGCAACACCCAAGGACTAGCTTTAAGGAATGAGCAGTTCTTC. This translates into CASNTQGLALRNEQFF.

The CDR3: CASSQGDLTVETQYF. DNA for the CDR3: TGCGCCAGCAGCCAAGGTGATTTAACAGTAGAGACCCAGTACTTC. The rearrangement links TRBV4-1 to TRBJ2-5; D is uncertain. This CDR3 region has 15 residues. Germline V gene data show CDR1 as MGHRA and CDR2 as YSYEKL. V lost 1 base to trimming and J lost 4 bases, with 13 bases between them.

This clone appeared once. The gene calls are TRBV6-5 and TRBJ2-1, with TRBD1 identical over 7 bases. Germline CDR1 and CDR2: MNHEY and SVGAGI. The CDR3 is made up of 14 amino acids. With 6 bases clipped from V and 5 bases from J, the junction kept 7 bases outside the gene matches. The chain's CDR3 is CASRMTGKDNEQFF. The DNA of the CDR3 is TGTGCCAGCAGAATGACAGGGAAGGACAATGAGCAGTTCTTC.

This chain links TRBV27 with TRBJ1-1, with 7 bases matching TRBD1. CDR3 length: 14 residues. Germline V gene sequence: CDR1 MNHEY, CDR2 SMNVEV (reference sequence). The V and J ends lost 5 bases and 0 bases, in that order; junction bases with no gene match: 3. This CDR3 reads CASSRQGLNTEAFF. CDR3 nucleotides: TGTGCCAGCAGTCGACAGGGATTGAACACTGAAGCTTTCTTT.

The V gene is TRBV27, the J gene TRBJ2-7; D gene ambiguous. The CDR3 totals 14 residues. V lost 3 bases, J lost 0 bases, and 9 bases lay in between. Germline V gene sequence: CDR1 MNHEY, CDR2 SMNVEV (reference sequence). CDR3 in DNA: TGTGCCAGCAGTTTTCGCAGTGTCTCCTACGAGCAGTACTTC. Its translation: CASSFRSVSYEQYF.

This chain connects TRBV27 to TRBJ2-7, with 8 bases aligning to TRBD1. Germline values: CDR1 MNHEY, CDR2 SMNVEV (reference sequence). CDR3 length equals 16 residues. Trimming removed 6 bases from V and 6 bases from J; junction bases left unmatched: 16. CDR3 residues: CASRGLGVRDRSEQYF. The CDR3 DNA reads as TGTGCCAGCAGGGGCCTGGGGGTCCGGGACAGGTCCGAGCAGTACTTC.